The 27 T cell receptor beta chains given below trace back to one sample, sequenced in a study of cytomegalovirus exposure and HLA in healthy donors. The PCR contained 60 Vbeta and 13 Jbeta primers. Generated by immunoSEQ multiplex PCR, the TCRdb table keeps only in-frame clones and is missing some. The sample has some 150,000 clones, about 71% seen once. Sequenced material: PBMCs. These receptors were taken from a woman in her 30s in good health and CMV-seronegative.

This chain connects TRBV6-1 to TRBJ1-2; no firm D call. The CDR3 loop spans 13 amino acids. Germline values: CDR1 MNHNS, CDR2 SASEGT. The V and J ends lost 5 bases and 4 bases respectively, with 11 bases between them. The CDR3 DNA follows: TGTGCCAGCAGTCGGGTTCTGGGCTATGGCTACACCTTC. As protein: CASSRVLGYGYTF.

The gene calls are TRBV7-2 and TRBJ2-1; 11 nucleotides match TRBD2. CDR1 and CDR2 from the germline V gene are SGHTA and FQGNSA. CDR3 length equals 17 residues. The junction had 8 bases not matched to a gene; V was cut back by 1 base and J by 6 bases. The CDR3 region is CASSLVVLAGGSNEQFF. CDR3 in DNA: TGTGCCAGCAGCTTAGTTGTGCTAGCGGGGGGCAGCAATGAGCAGTTCTTC.

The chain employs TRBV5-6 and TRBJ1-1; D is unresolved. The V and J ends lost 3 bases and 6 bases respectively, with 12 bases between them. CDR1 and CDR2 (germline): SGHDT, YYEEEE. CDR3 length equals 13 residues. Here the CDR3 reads CASSSWESPEAFF. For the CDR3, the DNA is TGTGCCAGCAGCTCCTGGGAGTCCCCTGAAGCTTTCTTT.

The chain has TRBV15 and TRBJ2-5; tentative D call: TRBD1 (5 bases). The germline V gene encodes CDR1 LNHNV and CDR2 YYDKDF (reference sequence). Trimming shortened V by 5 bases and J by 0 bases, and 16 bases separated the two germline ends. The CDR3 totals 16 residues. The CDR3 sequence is CATSGRTQFYQETQYF. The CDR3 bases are TGTGCCACCAGCGGGCGGACACAGTTTTACCAAGAGACCCAGTACTTC.

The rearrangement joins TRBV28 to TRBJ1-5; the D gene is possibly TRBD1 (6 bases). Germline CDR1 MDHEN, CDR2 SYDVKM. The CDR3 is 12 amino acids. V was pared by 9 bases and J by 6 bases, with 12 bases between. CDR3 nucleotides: TGTGCCAGTCGACAGGTTCTTCAGCCCCAGCATTTT. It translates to CASRQVLQPQHF. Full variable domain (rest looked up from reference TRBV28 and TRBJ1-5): DVKVTQSSRYLVKRTGEKVFLECVQDMDHENMFWYRQDPGLGLRLIYFSYDVKMKEKGDIPEGYSVSREKKERFSLILESASTNQTSMYLCASRQVLQPQHFGDGTRLSIL.

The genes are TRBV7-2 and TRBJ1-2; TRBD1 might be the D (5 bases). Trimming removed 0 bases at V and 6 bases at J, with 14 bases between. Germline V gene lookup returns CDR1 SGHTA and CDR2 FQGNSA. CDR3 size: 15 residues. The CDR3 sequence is CASSLAITGWDGYTF. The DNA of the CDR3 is TGTGCCAGCAGCTTAGCCATTACAGGTTGGGATGGCTACACCTTC. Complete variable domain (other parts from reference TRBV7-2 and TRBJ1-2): GAGVSQSPSNKVTEKGKDVELRCDPISGHTALYWYRQSLGQGLEFLIYFQGNSAPDKSGLPSDRFSAERTGGSVSTLTIQRTQQEDSAVYLCASSLAITGWDGYTFGSGTRLTVV.

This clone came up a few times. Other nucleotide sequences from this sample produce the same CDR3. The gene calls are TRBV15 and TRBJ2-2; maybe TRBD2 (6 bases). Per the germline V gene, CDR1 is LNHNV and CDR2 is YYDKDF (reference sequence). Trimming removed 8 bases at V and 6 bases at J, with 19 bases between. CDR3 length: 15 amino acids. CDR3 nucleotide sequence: TGTGCCACCTCCCGGAGGGACCGCAAGCCCGGGGAGCTGTTTTTT. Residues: CATSRRDRKPGELFF.

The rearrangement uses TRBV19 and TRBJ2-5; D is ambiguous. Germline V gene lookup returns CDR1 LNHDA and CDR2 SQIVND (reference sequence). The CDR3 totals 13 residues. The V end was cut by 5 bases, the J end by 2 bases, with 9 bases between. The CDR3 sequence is CASSAILQETQYF. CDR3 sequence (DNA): TGTGCCAGTAGTGCGATCTTACAAGAGACCCAGTACTTC.

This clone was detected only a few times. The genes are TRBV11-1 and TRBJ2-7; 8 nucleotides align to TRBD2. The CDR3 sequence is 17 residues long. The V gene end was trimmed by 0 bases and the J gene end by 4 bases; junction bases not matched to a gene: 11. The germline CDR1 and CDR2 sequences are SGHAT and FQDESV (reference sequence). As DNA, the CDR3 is TGTGCCAGCAGCTTAGCGCCAGCGGGGGATACCGGATACGAGCAGTACTTC. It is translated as CASSLAPAGDTGYEQYF.

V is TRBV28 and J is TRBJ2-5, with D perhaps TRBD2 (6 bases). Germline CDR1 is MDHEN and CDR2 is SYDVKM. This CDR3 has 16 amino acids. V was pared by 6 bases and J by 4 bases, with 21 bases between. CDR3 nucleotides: TGTGCCAGCAGCTCCCTCAATTCGGGAGAGGGAGAGACCCAGTACTTC. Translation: CASSSLNSGEGETQYF.

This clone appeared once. The CDR3 DNA sequence: TGTGCCAGCAGCTTCTATGGACAGGGGGCGCGAGAGACCCAGTACTTC. It yields the protein CASSFYGQGARETQYF. The chain links TRBV7-2 to TRBJ2-5, with 11 positions matching TRBD1. CDR3 size: 16 residues. Germline lookup yields CDR1 SGHTA and CDR2 FQGNSA. Germline trimming cut 3 bases from V and 4 bases from J; bases unmatched to any gene: 7.

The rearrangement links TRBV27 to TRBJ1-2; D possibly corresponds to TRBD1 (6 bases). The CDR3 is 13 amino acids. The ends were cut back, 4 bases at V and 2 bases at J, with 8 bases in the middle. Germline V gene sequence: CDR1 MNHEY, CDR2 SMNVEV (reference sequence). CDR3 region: CASSSQGNYGYTF. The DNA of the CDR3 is TGTGCCAGCAGTTCTCAGGGGAACTATGGCTACACCTTC.

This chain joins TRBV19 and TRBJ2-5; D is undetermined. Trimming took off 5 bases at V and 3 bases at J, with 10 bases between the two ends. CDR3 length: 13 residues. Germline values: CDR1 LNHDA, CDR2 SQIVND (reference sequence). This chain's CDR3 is CASSPTPKETQYF. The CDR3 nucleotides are TGTGCCAGTAGTCCGACACCGAAAGAGACCCAGTACTTC.

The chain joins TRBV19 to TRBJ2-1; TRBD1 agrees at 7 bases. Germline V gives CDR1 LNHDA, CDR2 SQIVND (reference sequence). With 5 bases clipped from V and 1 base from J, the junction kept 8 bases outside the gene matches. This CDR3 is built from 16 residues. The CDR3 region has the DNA TGTGCCAGTAGTGTACAAGACAGGGCATCCTACAATGAGCAGTTCTTC. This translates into CASSVQDRASYNEQFF. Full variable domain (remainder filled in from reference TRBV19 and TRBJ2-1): DGGITQSPKYLFRKEGQNVTLSCEQNLNHDAMYWYRQDPGQGLRLIYYSQIVNDFQKGDIAEGYSVSREKKESFPLTVTSAQKNPTAFYLCASSVQDRASYNEQFFGPGTRLTVL.

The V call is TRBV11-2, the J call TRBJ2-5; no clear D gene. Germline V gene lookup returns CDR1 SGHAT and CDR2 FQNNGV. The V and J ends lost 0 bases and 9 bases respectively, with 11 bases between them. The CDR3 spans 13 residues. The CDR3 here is CASSLEKPGAQYF. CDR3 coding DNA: TGTGCCAGCAGCTTAGAAAAGCCAGGCGCCCAGTACTTC.

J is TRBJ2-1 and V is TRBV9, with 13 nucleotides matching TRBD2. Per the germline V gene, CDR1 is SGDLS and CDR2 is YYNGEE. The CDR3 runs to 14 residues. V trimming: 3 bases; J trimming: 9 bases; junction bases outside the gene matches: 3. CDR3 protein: CASSGTSGSSEQFF. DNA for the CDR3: TGTGCCAGCAGCGGGACTAGCGGGAGTTCTGAGCAGTTCTTC.

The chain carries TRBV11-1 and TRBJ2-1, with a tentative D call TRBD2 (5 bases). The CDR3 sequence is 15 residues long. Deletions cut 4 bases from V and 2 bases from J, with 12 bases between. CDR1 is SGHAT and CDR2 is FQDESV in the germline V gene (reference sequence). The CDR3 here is CASSSLAGAYNEQFF. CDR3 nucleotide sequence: TGTGCCAGCAGCTCCCTGGCGGGCGCCTACAATGAGCAGTTCTTC.

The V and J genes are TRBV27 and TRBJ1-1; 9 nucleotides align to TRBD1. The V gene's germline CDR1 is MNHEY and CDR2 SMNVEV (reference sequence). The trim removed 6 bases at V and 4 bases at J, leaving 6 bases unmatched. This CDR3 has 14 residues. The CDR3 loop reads CASSVDRGSTEAFF. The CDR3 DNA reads TGTGCCAGCAGCGTTGACAGGGGGAGCACTGAAGCTTTCTTT.

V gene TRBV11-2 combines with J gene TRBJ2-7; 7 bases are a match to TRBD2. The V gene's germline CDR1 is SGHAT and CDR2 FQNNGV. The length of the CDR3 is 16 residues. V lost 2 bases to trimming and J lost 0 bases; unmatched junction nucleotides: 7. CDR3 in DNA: TGTGCCAGCAGCTTATCCGGGACTATCTCCTCCTACGAGCAGTACTTC. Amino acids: CASSLSGTISSYEQYF.

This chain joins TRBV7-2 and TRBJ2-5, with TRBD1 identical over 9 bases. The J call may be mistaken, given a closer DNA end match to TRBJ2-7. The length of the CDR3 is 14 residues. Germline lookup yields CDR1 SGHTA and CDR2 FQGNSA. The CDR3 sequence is CASSEDRGSYEQYF. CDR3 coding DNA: TGTGCCAGCAGCGAGGACAGGGGCAGCTACGAGCAGTACTTC.

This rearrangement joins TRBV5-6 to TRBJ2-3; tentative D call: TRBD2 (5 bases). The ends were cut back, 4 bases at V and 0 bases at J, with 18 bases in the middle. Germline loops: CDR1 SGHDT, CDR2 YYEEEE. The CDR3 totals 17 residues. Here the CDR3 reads CASSPQWESSSTDTQYF. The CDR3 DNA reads TGTGCCAGCAGCCCCCAATGGGAGAGTTCTAGCACAGATACGCAGTATTTT.

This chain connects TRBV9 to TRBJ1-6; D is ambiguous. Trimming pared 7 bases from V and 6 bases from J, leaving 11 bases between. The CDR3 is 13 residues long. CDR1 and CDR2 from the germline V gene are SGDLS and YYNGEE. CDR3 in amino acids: CASQRDSNSPLHF. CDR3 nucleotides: TGTGCCAGCCAAAGAGATAGTAATTCACCCCTCCACTTT.

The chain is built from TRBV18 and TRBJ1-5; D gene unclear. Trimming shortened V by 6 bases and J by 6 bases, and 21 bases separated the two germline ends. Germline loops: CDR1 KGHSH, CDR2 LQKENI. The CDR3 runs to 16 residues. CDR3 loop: CASSLSGQLGSQPQHF. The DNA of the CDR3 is TGTGCCAGCTCCCTGAGTGGGCAGCTGGGGAGTCAGCCCCAGCATTTT.

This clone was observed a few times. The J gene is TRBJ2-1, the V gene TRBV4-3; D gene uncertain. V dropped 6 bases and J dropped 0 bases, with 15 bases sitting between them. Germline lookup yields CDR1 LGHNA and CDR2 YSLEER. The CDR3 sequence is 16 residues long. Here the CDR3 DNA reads TGCGCCAGCAGAAAGGCGGCTACGAGCTCCTACAATGAGCAGTTCTTC. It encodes CASRKAATSSYNEQFF.

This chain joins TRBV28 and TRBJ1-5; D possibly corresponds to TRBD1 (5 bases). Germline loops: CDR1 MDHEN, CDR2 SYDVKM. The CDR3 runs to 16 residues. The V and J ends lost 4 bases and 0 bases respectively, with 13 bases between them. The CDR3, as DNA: TGTGCCAGCAGTTGGGAGGCAGGGAATAGCAATCAGCCCCAGCATTTT. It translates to CASSWEAGNSNQPQHF.

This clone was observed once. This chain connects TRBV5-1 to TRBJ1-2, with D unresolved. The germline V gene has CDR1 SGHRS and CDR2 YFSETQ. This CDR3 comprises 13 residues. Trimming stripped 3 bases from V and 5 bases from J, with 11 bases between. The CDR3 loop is CASSSTDLYGYTF. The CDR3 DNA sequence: TGCGCCAGCAGCTCCACAGATTTATATGGCTACACCTTC.

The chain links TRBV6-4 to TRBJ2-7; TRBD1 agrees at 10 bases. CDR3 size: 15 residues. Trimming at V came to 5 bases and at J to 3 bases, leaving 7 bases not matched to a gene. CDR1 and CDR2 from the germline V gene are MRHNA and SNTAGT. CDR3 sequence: CASSHLRDRGYEQYF. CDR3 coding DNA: TGTGCCAGCAGTCACCTCCGGGACAGGGGCTACGAGCAGTACTTC.